This T cell receptor (beta chain) was sequenced in a study of T cell responses to AZD1222 COVID-19 vaccine. Findings and caveats of the study: Dominant CD4 TCR responses targeted spike regions 160-218 and 743-854. The donor group comprised mostly white British people and more females; the analysis possibly underestimated clonal diversity. At baseline, seropositivity was found in only a handful of AZD1222 recipients.

As to this clone: Its specificity is not known.

Generated by immunoSEQ multiplex PCR, the TCRdb table keeps only in-frame clones and is missing some. The sample has 100,000 to 150,000 clones; around 87% are singletons. J lost 3 bases, V lost 1 base, and 9 bases had no gene match. Germline V gives CDR1 KGHSH, CDR2 LQKENI. CDR3 length: 16 amino acids. The sequence was collected from an adult in good health. The chain links TRBV18 to TRBJ2-7; TRBD1 matches at 7 bases. The sample consisted of peripheral blood, taken on day 0 of AZD1222 vaccination. The CDR3 loop is CASSPLAGTENYEQYF. The CDR3 bases are TGTGCCAGCTCACCACTCGCTGGGACAGAGAACTACGAGCAGTACTTC. Looking up the rest from reference TRBV18 and TRBJ2-7 gives the full variable domain: NAGVMQNPRHLVRRRGQEARLRCSPMKGHSHVYWYRQLPEEGLKFMVYLQKENIIDESGMPKERFSAEFPKEGPSILRIQQVVRGDSAAYFCASSPLAGTENYEQYFGPGTRLTVT.